The rows below give T cell receptor beta chains drawn from one sample of a study of radiotherapy plus CTLA-4 blockade in lung cancer. TCRdb keeps only in-frame clones here, not all; method: immunoSEQ multiplex PCR. The top ten hold 3.4% of the sample, which has about 95,000 clones, approximately 78% seen once. Source: peripheral blood, taken from a patient treated with radiotherapy plus ipilimumab. These receptors were collected from a human donor with non-small cell lung cancer who had a partial response to radiotherapy plus ipilimumab. The CDR3 runs from the conserved cysteine through the conserved F or W. A D gene is named only where the DNA matches it firmly. The size entry is marked missing in some rows and otherwise reads once, few, many or a size class.

J gene	V gene	D gene	clone size	CDR3 protein	CDR3 DNA
TRBJ1-1	TRBV10-2	-	-	CASSEPEGRAEAFF	TGCGCCAGCAGTGAGCCGGAGGGGAGAGCTGAAGCTTTCTTT
TRBJ2-7	TRBV5-3	TRBD1	-	CARSGQGADEQYF	TGTGCCAGAAGCGGACAGGGGGCCGACGAGCAGTACTTC
TRBJ2-1	TRBV4-1	TRBD1	few	CASSVGTTGGFYNEQFF	TGCGCCAGCAGCGTGGGGACGACAGGGGGCTTTTACAATGAGCAGTTCTTC
TRBJ1-1	TRBV6-5	-	few	CASSYSLQGNTEAFF	TGTGCCAGCAGTTACTCGTTACAGGGCAACACTGAAGCTTTCTTT
TRBJ2-5	TRBV21-1	-	few	CASSLFSTAQETQYF	TGTGCCAGCAGCCTGTTTTCGACAGCCCAAGAGACCCAGTACTTC
TRBJ2-1	TRBV6-1	TRBD1	few	CASSETGQGLLGSYNEQFF	TGTGCCAGCAGTGAAACGGGACAGGGGCTTCTGGGCTCCTACAATGAGCAGTTCTTC
TRBJ1-1	TRBV15	TRBD1	few	CATSRGQGLNTEAFF	TGTGCCACCAGCAGGGGACAGGGCCTGAACACTGAAGCTTTCTTT
TRBJ1-5	TRBV6-1	TRBD1	-	CASTAYRGGNQPQHF	TGTGCCAGCACCGCCTACAGGGGTGGCAATCAGCCCCAGCATTTT
TRBJ2-7	TRBV11-2	-	-	CASSFSESSYEQYF	TGTGCCAGCAGCTTTAGCGAGAGCTCCTACGAGCAGTACTTC
TRBJ2-7	TRBV11-1	-	-	CASGLGVTYEQYF	TGTGCCAGCGGCTTAGGAGTGACCTACGAGCAGTACTTC
TRBJ1-1	TRBV14	-	once	CAGSRHTQGTEAFF	TGTGCCGGCAGCCGCCATACCCAGGGGACTGAAGCTTTCTTT
TRBJ2-7	TRBV9	-	-	CASSTQGNEQYF	TGTGCCAGCAGCACCCAGGGAAACGAGCAGTACTTC
TRBJ2-7	TRBV7-3	-	-	CASSPRAGQWYEQYF	TGTGCCAGCAGCCCACGGGCAGGGCAGTGGTACGAGCAGTACTTC
TRBJ2-3	TRBV5-1	TRBD2	-	CASSPQWRERPDTQYF	TGCGCCAGCAGCCCACAGTGGCGGGAGCGCCCAGATACGCAGTATTTT
TRBJ1-5	TRBV19	-	-	CASSPRGRSVQPQHF	TGTGCCAGTAGTCCGCGGGGCCGATCGGTACAGCCCCAGCATTTT
TRBJ2-3	TRBV27	-	-	CASSFGDSPTDTQYF	TGTGCCAGCAGTTTTGGGGACTCCCCCACAGATACGCAGTATTTT
TRBJ1-5	TRBV2	-	-	CASSEGSFRSNQPQHF	TGTGCCAGCAGTGAAGGGTCGTTCAGGAGCAATCAGCCCCAGCATTTT
TRBJ1-4	TRBV10-3	TRBD1	once	CAISESTGGADEKLFF	TGTGCCATCAGTGAGTCGACAGGGGGCGCGGATGAAAAACTGTTTTTT
TRBJ1-1	TRBV4-1	-	-	CASSQRGGTGITEAFF	TGCGCCAGCAGCCAAAGGGGGGGAACGGGGATCACTGAAGCTTTCTTT
TRBJ2-3	TRBV11-2	-	-	CASSPRLVGTDTQYF	TGTGCCAGCAGCCCCCGACTGGTTGGCACAGATACGCAGTATTTT
TRBJ1-2	TRBV18	TRBD1	few	CASSPQGQAYGYTF	TGTGCCAGCTCACCACAGGGACAGGCCTATGGCTACACCTTC
TRBJ2-5	TRBV2	-	-	CASSEVPAVETQYF	TGTGCCAGCAGTGAAGTTCCAGCGGTCGAGACCCAGTACTTC
TRBJ2-3	TRBV5-1	TRBD1	-	CASSSRQGPTDTQYF	TGCGCCAGCAGCTCTCGACAGGGACCCACAGATACGCAGTATTTT
TRBJ2-5	TRBV6-5	-	-	CASSEDRDQETQYF	TGTGCCAGCAGTGAAGACAGAGACCAAGAGACCCAGTACTTC
TRBJ2-3	TRBV30	-	-	CAWTQSGGTQYF	TGTGCCTGGACCCAATCCGGGGGTACGCAGTATTTT
TRBJ1-5	TRBV6-5	-	-	CASSEHSNQPQHF	TGTGCCAGCAGTGAACATAGCAATCAGCCCCAGCATTTT
TRBJ1-2	TRBV2	TRBD1	-	CASSEADRGGGYTF	TGTGCCAGCAGTGAAGCGGACAGGGGTGGCGGCTACACCTTC
TRBJ2-2	TRBV19	-	-	CASSITGLSGELFF	TGTGCCAGTAGTATTACGGGGTTGTCCGGGGAGCTGTTTTTT